Detailed here is one T cell receptor (beta chain). The sample is drawn from a study of blood T cell repertoires in COVID-19. Looking at the study overall: The United States, Italy and Spain supplied acute and convalescent COVID-19 samples.

This CDR3 contains 17 residues. CDR1 is KGHDR, CDR2 SFDVKD, per germline. V shed 2 bases and J 4 bases; nucleotides not matched to a gene: 8. Profiling relied on immunoSEQ multiplex PCR, and the TCRdb table lists in-frame clones only, not all of them. The sample shows fewer than 85,000 clones, around 80% of them seen only once. Material: peripheral blood. The TCR sequence derives from an older woman with acute or convalescent COVID-19. V usage is TRBV24-1 and J usage is TRBJ2-2; 8 nucleotides agree with TRBD2. The CDR3 region has the DNA TGTGCCACCAGTGATTCGGGGGGGCAGGGGTTCACCGGGGAGCTGTTTTTT. It specifies CATSDSGGQGFTGELFF.